The 2 T cell receptor beta chains listed next were all sequenced from one sample in a study of T cells in Graves' hyperthyroidism and ophthalmopathy. It was RNA transcripts that yielded the amplified TCR beta CDR3 regions. Using the HTBI primer set, a first-round RT-PCR was run on the TCR CDR3. From the multiplex PCR reads, TCRdb called clonotypes with MiXCR, one entry per CDR3 protein. The data hold a few hundred thousand distinct CDR3 sequences, with over 13% observed a single time. Sequenced sample: blood. These receptors all come from a woman between 18 and 29 years old with Graves' hyperthyroidism.

This clonotype was counted many times. V usage is TRBV11-3 and J usage is TRBJ2-1; TRBD2 agrees at 7 bases. J gave up 5 bases and V 5 bases, and 15 bases lay outside the gene matches. Germline CDR1 is SGHNT and CDR2 is YENEEA. The CDR3 runs 17 residues. The CDR3 here is CASSVLPPREFDNEQFF. Here the CDR3 DNA reads TGTGCCAGCAGCGTCCTCCCCCCGCGGGAGTTCGACAATGAGCAGTTCTTC.

By sample fraction, this clonotype is medium-sized. This chain links TRBV12-3 or TRBV12-4 with TRBJ2-5, with 15 nucleotides matching TRBD2. The CDR3 covers 19 residues. Trimming cost V 3 bases and J 5 bases; bases outside gene matches: 13. The CDR3 is CASSFRPGLAGGTHETQYF. CDR3 sequence (DNA): TGTGCCAGCAGTTTTAGGCCGGGACTAGCGGGAGGTACGCACGAGACCCAGTACTTC.